Detailed here is one T cell receptor (beta chain). This specimen belongs to a study of blood T cell repertoires in COVID-19. Whole-study context: Acute and convalescent COVID-19 samples came from the United States, Italy and Spain.

In the original workflow: Nucleated cell number was recorded as an estimate derived from reference gene primer amplification. TCRdb keeps only in-frame clones here, not all; method: immunoSEQ multiplex PCR. Clone size and the V and J calls come from that table; the DNA yielded D and trimming. The sample lists 200,000 or so clones; 82% were seen once. V shed 3 bases and J shed 3 bases, with 14 bases lying between them. From germline, CDR1 is SEHNR and CDR2 FQNEAQ (reference sequence). This CDR3 region has 15 residues. What was sequenced was peripheral blood. The chain employs TRBV7-9 and TRBJ1-2, with a tentative D call TRBD1 (5 bases). This sequence was found in a human donor with acute or convalescent COVID-19. The donor label of this sample is uncertain. CDR3 coding DNA: TGTGCCAGCAGCTTCAGACAGTCCGGATACTATGGCTACACCTTC. It is translated as CASSFRQSGYYGYTF.